The 25 T cell receptor beta chains presented below share a single source sample, sequenced in a study of OX40 agonist ivuxolimab in advanced cancers. Clones were read by immunoSEQ multiplex PCR, and TCRdb kept only the in-frame ones, dropping some. The sample shows around 110,000 clones, around nine tenths of them seen only once. The source was CD4+ or CD8+ T cells sorted from blood, collected in a trial of the OX40 agonist ivuxolimab. Receptors originate from an adult with an advanced solid tumor such as melanoma, head and neck, liver or kidney cancer.

Regarding this clone: The same CDR3 also results from other DNA sequences found in this sample. The J gene is TRBJ1-1, the V gene TRBV10-3; D is uncertain. The CDR3 has 13 residues. In germline, CDR1 is ENHRY, CDR2 SYGVKD. V was pared by 0 bases and J by 4 bases, with 6 bases between. CDR3 residues: CAISESGGTEAFF. The CDR3 DNA is TGTGCCATCAGTGAGTCGGGAGGCACTGAAGCTTTCTTT.

This CDR3 reads CASSLPRLNTEAFF. The CDR3 DNA reads TGTGCCAGCAGCTTACCCAGGTTGAACACTGAAGCTTTCTTT. The chain recombines TRBV7-2 with TRBJ1-1; unclear D gene. From germline, CDR1 is SGHTA and CDR2 FQGNSA. V lost 2 bases and J 0 bases, leaving 7 bases between the germline ends. The CDR3 runs to 14 residues.

The genes are TRBV19 and TRBJ2-7; D remains unclear. This CDR3 contains 13 residues. Germline values: CDR1 LNHDA, CDR2 SQIVND (reference sequence). Trimming shortened V by 3 bases and J by 4 bases, and 10 bases separated the two germline ends. The CDR3, as DNA: TGTGCCAGTAGTATGGCAGGAGCTTACGAGCAGTACTTC. This codes for CASSMAGAYEQYF. Variable domain in full (rest from reference TRBV19 and TRBJ2-7): DGGITQSPKYLFRKEGQNVTLSCEQNLNHDAMYWYRQDPGQGLRLIYYSQIVNDFQKGDIAEGYSVSREKKESFPLTVTSAQKNPTAFYLCASSMAGAYEQYFGPGTRLTVT.

The V call is TRBV18, the J call TRBJ2-5; TRBD2 matches 7 bases. The CDR3 extends over 15 amino acids. With 1 base clipped from V and 5 bases from J, the junction kept 7 bases outside the gene matches. Germline assignment: CDR1 KGHSH and CDR2 LQKENI. The CDR3 loop reads CASSPLSGDVETQYF. DNA for the CDR3: TGTGCCAGCTCACCACTAAGCGGGGACGTGGAGACCCAGTACTTC.

Here the CDR3 reads CAINQRGPLSPEKLFF. The CDR3 DNA reads as TGTGCCATCAACCAAAGGGGGCCTCTATCGCCGGAAAAACTGTTTTTT. The chain carries TRBV10-3 and TRBJ1-4, with TRBD1 matching 7 bases. The CDR3 covers 16 residues. Germline assignment: CDR1 ENHRY and CDR2 SYGVKD. V lost 7 bases and J lost 8; bases outside the gene matches: 16.

In DNA, the CDR3 is TGTGCCAGCAGTGCCCCCCAACCGGGACAGTACACAGATACGCAGTATTTT. Translated, it gives CASSAPQPGQYTDTQYF. The chain uses TRBV6-4 and TRBJ2-3, with 7 bases fitting TRBD1. The CDR3 is 17 residues long. Germline CDR1 reads MRHNA; CDR2 reads SNTAGT. V lost 4 bases and J lost 2; bases outside the gene matches: 12.

CDR3 region: CASSLAGGNTGELFF. DNA of the CDR3: TGTGCCAGCAGTTTAGCGGGGGGGAACACCGGGGAGCTGTTTTTT. The chain carries TRBV6-5 and TRBJ2-2; 10 nucleotides agree with TRBD2. The CDR3 has 15 amino acids. V lost 4 bases and J lost 1; bases outside the gene matches: 0. Looked up from germline, CDR1 is MNHEY and CDR2 is SVGAGI.

The V call is TRBV5-1, the J call TRBJ2-3; D gene uncertain. Germline CDR1 is SGHRS and CDR2 is YFSETQ. The V and J ends lost 4 bases and 2 bases respectively, with 5 bases between them. The CDR3 is made up of 12 amino acids. Here the CDR3 DNA reads TGCGCCAGCAGCCGATCCACAGATACGCAGTATTTT. Its translation: CASSRSTDTQYF. Full variable domain (rest looked up from reference TRBV5-1 and TRBJ2-3): KAGVTQTPRYLIKTRGQQVTLSCSPISGHRSVSWYQQTPGQGLQFLFEYFSETQRNKGNFPGRFSGRQFSNSRSEMNVSTLELGDSALYLCASSRSTDTQYFGPGTRLTVL.

The V call is TRBV18, the J call TRBJ2-7; D might be TRBD2 (5 bases). The length of the CDR3 is 12 residues. The V end lost 5 bases, the J end lost 5 bases, and 10 bases lay between the germline ends. Germline V gene lookup returns CDR1 KGHSH and CDR2 LQKENI. The CDR3 coding sequence is TGTGCCAGCTCATCGTCGCGGGACGAGCAGTACTTC. It is translated as CASSSSRDEQYF.

The chain carries TRBV19 and TRBJ1-5; 8 bases are shared with TRBD1. The CDR3 sequence is 20 residues long. CDR1 and CDR2 from the germline V gene are LNHDA and SQIVND (reference sequence). The junction had 19 bases not matched to a gene; V was cut back by 5 bases and J by 1 base. The DNA of the CDR3 is TGTGCCAGTAGTCCAACGTCCCGGGACAGGAGACTCAAGAGCAATCAGCCCCAGCATTTT. It codes for CASSPTSRDRRLKSNQPQHF. The whole variable domain, remainder taken from reference TRBV19 and TRBJ1-5, is DGGITQSPKYLFRKEGQNVTLSCEQNLNHDAMYWYRQDPGQGLRLIYYSQIVNDFQKGDIAEGYSVSREKKESFPLTVTSAQKNPTAFYLCASSPTSRDRRLKSNQPQHFGDGTRLSIL.

This clone has a single count. The chain is built from TRBV18 and TRBJ2-3; TRBD1 aligns across 8 bases. This CDR3 contains 13 residues. The V and J ends lost 2 bases and 9 bases, in that order; junction bases with no gene match: 4. The germline CDR1 and CDR2 sequences are KGHSH and LQKENI. The CDR3 DNA is TGTGCCAGCTCACCAGGACAGGGTAGCACGCAGTATTTT. As protein: CASSPGQGSTQYF.

CDR3 DNA: TGTGCCAGCAGCGACGGGCGTACTAGCGCAGATACGCAGTATTTT. Amino acid sequence: CASSDGRTSADTQYF. V usage is TRBV19 and J usage is TRBJ2-3; 7 nucleotides match TRBD2. V was clipped by 9 bases and J by 4 bases; unmatched bases: 13. Germline V gene lookup returns CDR1 LNHDA and CDR2 SQIVND (reference sequence). CDR3 length: 15 residues. Complete variable domain (other parts from reference TRBV19 and TRBJ2-3): DGGITQSPKYLFRKEGQNVTLSCEQNLNHDAMYWYRQDPGQGLRLIYYSQIVNDFQKGDIAEGYSVSREKKESFPLTVTSAQKNPTAFYLCASSDGRTSADTQYFGPGTRLTVL.

In the case of this clone: Other DNA sequences in the sample encode the same CDR3. CDR3 DNA: TGTGCCAGCAGTTTTTCGGGTGACACGCAGTATTTT. It translates to CASSFSGDTQYF. The gene calls are TRBV27 and TRBJ2-3, with unresolved D. The germline CDR1 and CDR2 sequences are MNHEY and SMNVEV (reference sequence). V was trimmed by 3 bases and J by 9 bases, leaving 10 bases between them. This CDR3 spans 12 amino acids.

The gene calls are TRBV18 and TRBJ1-5, with D perhaps TRBD1 (5 bases). V was trimmed by 5 bases and J by 6 bases, leaving 14 bases between them. The CDR3 consists of 14 residues. The V gene's germline CDR1 is KGHSH and CDR2 LQKENI. The CDR3 region has the DNA TGTGCCAGCTCAGGGACGGCGACGGGTCAGCCCCAGCATTTT. As protein: CASSGTATGQPQHF.

This rearrangement joins TRBV7-9 to TRBJ2-7; no definite D call. There are 12 residues in the CDR3. Germline CDR1 is SEHNR and CDR2 is FQNEAQ (reference sequence). V gave up 5 bases and J gave up 3 bases, with 8 bases separating them. The CDR3 is CASSRLVYEQYF. The CDR3 nucleotides are TGTGCCAGCAGCCGACTCGTCTACGAGCAGTACTTC.

The V and J genes are TRBV15 and TRBJ2-1; D gene ambiguous. The V end was cut by 3 bases, the J end by 15 bases, with 6 bases between. CDR3 length: 9 residues. The germline gives CDR1 LNHNV, CDR2 YYDKDF (reference sequence). This CDR3 is CATSRALFF. The CDR3 DNA sequence: TGTGCCACCAGCAGGGCCCTGTTCTTC.

This chain joins TRBV7-2 and TRBJ2-7, with D perhaps TRBD2 (7 bases). Per the germline V gene, CDR1 is SGHTA and CDR2 is FQGNSA. CDR3 size: 15 residues. Trimming took 7 bases from V and 2 from J, leaving 18 bases between them. In DNA form, the CDR3 reads TGTGCCAGCACTCCGTGGGTGGGGGGGCCCTACGAGCAGTACTTC. Translated: CASTPWVGGPYEQYF.

The chain links TRBV11-3 to TRBJ2-1, with D possibly matching TRBD1 (6 bases). The V gene's germline CDR1 is SGHNT and CDR2 YENEEA. The CDR3 covers 14 residues. Trimming removed 5 bases from V and 4 bases from J, with 12 bases in between. The CDR3 DNA follows: TGTGCCAGCAGCCCTCGACAGGATTACAATGAGCAGTTCTTC. Protein product: CASSPRQDYNEQFF.

V gene TRBV10-2 combines with J gene TRBJ1-3; D gene uncertain. This CDR3 comprises 14 residues. CDR1 is WSHSY, CDR2 SAAADI, per germline. The V end lost 3 bases, the J end lost 2 bases, and 8 bases lay between the germline ends. CDR3 region: CASSDQQTGNTIYF. CDR3 nucleotide sequence: TGCGCCAGCAGTGATCAACAGACTGGAAACACCATATATTTT.

The genes are TRBV6-1 and TRBJ1-5, with 8 bases matching TRBD1. J gave up 6 bases and V 4 bases, and 23 bases lay outside the gene matches. The CDR3 spans 20 residues. From germline, CDR1 is MNHNS and CDR2 SASEGT. Here the CDR3 DNA reads TGTGCCAGCAGTGCTACAGGGGGGCAAGGGTCAGTAGGATTGGGTCAGCCCCAGCATTTT. It codes for CASSATGGQGSVGLGQPQHF.

This clone has more than one count but fewer than ten. The V call is TRBV4-3, the J call TRBJ1-4; D gene uncertain. V was cut by 0 bases and J by 0 bases, with 8 bases left in between. Germline lookup yields CDR1 LGHNA and CDR2 YSLEER. This CDR3 is 16 amino acids long. CDR3 sequence: CASSQEWGATNEKLFF. CDR3 in DNA: TGCGCCAGCAGCCAAGAATGGGGAGCAACTAATGAAAAACTGTTTTTT.

The chain combines TRBV7-9 with TRBJ1-2, with TRBD1 matching 7 bases. With V trimmed by 5 bases and J by 8 bases, 14 bases remained unmatched. The CDR3 spans 15 residues. Per the germline V gene, CDR1 is SEHNR and CDR2 is FQNEAQ (reference sequence). The CDR3 DNA reads TGTGCCAGCAGCACCCGACAGGGAATGCGCGGAGGCTACACCTTC. It is translated as CASSTRQGMRGGYTF.

This chain links TRBV19 with TRBJ2-2; D remains unclear. The CDR3 runs 16 residues. V was clipped by 4 bases and J by 0 bases, with 12 bases between them. The germline V gene encodes CDR1 LNHDA and CDR2 SQIVND (reference sequence). CDR3 DNA: TGTGCCAGTAGTACGATAGGACCGCCGAACACCGGGGAGCTGTTTTTT. As protein: CASSTIGPPNTGELFF.

This chain connects TRBV29-1 to TRBJ2-7, with TRBD2 matching 7 bases. Germline V gives CDR1 SQVTM, CDR2 ANQGSEA. This CDR3 has 13 residues. The J segment lost 6 bases and the V segment lost 4 bases, leaving 9 bases of the junction unmatched. The CDR3 loop is CSVVLGGGLEQYF. The CDR3 DNA reads as TGCAGCGTTGTGCTGGGGGGGGGTCTCGAGCAGTACTTC.

The rearrangement links TRBV18 to TRBJ1-4; 8 bases are a match to TRBD1. V dropped 4 bases and J dropped 7; count of bases not matched to a gene: 5. CDR3 length: 14 residues. Germline V lookup: CDR1 KGHSH, CDR2 LQKENI. Here the CDR3 DNA reads TGTGCCAGCTCACTGGACAGGGTTGGTGAAAAACTGTTTTTT. It encodes CASSLDRVGEKLFF.